This T cell receptor (beta chain) was recorded in a study of T cell responses to AZD1222 COVID-19 vaccine. Notes on the study in general: Regions 160-218 and 743-854 dominated among vaccine-associated CD4 TCRs spanning spike. After two AZD1222 doses, spike-specific TCR breadth and depth rose versus day 0. Clonal diversity was possibly underestimated; the donors were predominantly white British and more often female.

The CDR3 covers 16 residues. From germline, CDR1 is LGHNA and CDR2 YNFKEQ. The J segment lost 3 bases and the V segment lost 0 bases, leaving 8 bases of the junction unmatched. Sequenced by immunoSEQ multiplex PCR; TCRdb stores in-frame clones only, minus some. The profile covers 150,000 to 200,000 clones, with approximately 90% appearing a single time and roughly 26% taken by the ten largest. As regards this clone: Its target is unknown.

The receptor's source is an adult who received the AZD1222 COVID-19 vaccine. The source material was peripheral blood, sampled 28 days after the second AZD1222 dose. The chain employs TRBV4-2 and TRBJ2-7, with 7 positions matching TRBD1. The CDR3 bases are TGTGCCAGCAGCCAAGAAGCACAGGGGAACATCTACGAGCAGTACTTC. Its protein product is CASSQEAQGNIYEQYF.